This TCR beta chain was profiled in a study of T cell repertoires in cytomegalovirus infection. The CDR3 loop spans 14 amino acids. V gave up 4 bases and J gave up 3 bases; unmatched junction bases: 3. The germline CDR1 and CDR2 sequences are SGHTA and FQGNSA. TCRdb redid the calling of the reads with MiXCR, one entry per CDR3 protein. The table shows 550,000 to 850,000 distinct CDR3 sequences, with 30% to 35% occurring only once. The sample holds a few counts of this clonotype. Its antigen is currently unknown. The clonotype originates from a human donor in good health (CMV status not recorded). Some clones in this sample may be carry-over from other donors' samples. The chain couples TRBV7-2 to TRBJ2-3; 8 bases map to TRBD2. The sequencing here drew on cultured PBMCs, taken from culture after CMV antigen stimulation. Written as DNA, the CDR3 is TGTGCCAGCAGCTGGGGACTAGAGACAGATACGCAGTATTTT. Translated, it gives CASSWGLETDTQYF.